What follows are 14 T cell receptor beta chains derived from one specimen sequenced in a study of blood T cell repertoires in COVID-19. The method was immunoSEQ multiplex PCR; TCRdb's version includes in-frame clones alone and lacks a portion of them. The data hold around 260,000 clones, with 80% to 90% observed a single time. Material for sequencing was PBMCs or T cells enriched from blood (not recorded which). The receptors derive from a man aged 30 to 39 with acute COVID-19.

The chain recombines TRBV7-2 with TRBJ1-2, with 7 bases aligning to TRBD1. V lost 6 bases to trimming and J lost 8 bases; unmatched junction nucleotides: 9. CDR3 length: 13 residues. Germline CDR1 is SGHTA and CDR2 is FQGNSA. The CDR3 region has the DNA TGTGCCAGCAGTCCGGGACAGACCCGGGGCTACACCTTC. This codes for CASSPGQTRGYTF.

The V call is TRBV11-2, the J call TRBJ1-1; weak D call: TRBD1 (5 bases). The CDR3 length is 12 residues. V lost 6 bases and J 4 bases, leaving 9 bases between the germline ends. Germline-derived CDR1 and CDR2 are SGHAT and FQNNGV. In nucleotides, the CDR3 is TGTGCCAGCAGGGGGGGAGGCACTGAAGCTTTCTTT. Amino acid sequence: CASRGGGTEAFF.

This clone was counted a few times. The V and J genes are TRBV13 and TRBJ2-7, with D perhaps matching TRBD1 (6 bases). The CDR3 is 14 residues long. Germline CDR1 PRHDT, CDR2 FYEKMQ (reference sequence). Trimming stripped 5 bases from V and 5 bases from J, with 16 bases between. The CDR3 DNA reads TGTGCCAGCAGCCCACAGGGTAATCTCCACGAGCAGTACGTC. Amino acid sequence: CASSPQGNLHEQYV.

The CDR3 coding sequence is TGTGCCAGCAGTAGCCAGGTGGAGCAGTTCTTC. Its translation: CASSSQVEQFF. This chain joins TRBV12-3 or TRBV12-4 and TRBJ2-1; the D is unclear. The ends were cut back, 5 bases at V and 10 bases at J, with 9 bases in the middle. The length of the CDR3 is 11 residues.

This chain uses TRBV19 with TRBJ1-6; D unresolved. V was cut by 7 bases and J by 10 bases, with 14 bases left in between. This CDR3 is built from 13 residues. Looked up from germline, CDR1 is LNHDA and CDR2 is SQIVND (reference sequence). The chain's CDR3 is CASTPNPRSPLHF. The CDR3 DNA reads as TGTGCCAGTACCCCGAACCCCAGATCACCCCTCCACTTT.

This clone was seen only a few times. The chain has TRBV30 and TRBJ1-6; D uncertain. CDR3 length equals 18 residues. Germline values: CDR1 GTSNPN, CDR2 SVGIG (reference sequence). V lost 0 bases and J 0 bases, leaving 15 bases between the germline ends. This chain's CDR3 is CAWSVGPARGSYNSPLHF. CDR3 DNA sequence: TGTGCCTGGAGTGTAGGTCCGGCGCGAGGCTCCTATAATTCACCCCTCCACTTT. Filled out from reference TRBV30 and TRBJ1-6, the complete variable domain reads SQTIHQWPATLVQPVGSPLSLECTVEGTSNPNLYWYRQAAGRGLQLLFYSVGIGQISSEVPQNLSASRPQDRQFILSSKKLLLSDSGFYLCAWSVGPARGSYNSPLHFGNGTRLTVT.

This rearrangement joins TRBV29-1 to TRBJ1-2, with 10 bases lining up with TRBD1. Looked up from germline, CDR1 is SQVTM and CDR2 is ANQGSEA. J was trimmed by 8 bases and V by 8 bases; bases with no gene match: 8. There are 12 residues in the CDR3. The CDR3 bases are TGCAGCATAACGACAGGGGGCGGAGGCTACACCTTC. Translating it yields CSITTGGGGYTF.

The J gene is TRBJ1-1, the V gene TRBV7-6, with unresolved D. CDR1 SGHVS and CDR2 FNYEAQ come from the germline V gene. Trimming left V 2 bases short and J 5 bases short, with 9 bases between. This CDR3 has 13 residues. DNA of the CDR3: TGTGCCAGCAGCTTAAGCAGCGCGACTGAAGCTTTCTTT. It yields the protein CASSLSSATEAFF.

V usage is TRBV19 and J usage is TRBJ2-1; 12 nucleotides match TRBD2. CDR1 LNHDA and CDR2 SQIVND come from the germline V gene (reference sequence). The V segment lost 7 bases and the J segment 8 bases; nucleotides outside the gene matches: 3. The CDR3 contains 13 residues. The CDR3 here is CASTSGGADEQFF. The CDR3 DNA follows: TGTGCCAGTACTAGCGGGGGGGCCGATGAGCAGTTCTTC. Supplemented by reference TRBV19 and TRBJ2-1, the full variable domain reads DGGITQSPKYLFRKEGQNVTLSCEQNLNHDAMYWYRQDPGQGLRLIYYSQIVNDFQKGDIAEGYSVSREKKESFPLTVTSAQKNPTAFYLCASTSGGADEQFFGPGTRLTVL.

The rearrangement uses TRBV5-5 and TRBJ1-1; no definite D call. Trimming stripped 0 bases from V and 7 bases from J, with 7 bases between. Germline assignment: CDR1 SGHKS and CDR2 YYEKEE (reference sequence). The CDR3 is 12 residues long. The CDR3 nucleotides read TGTGCCAGCAGCTTGGGCACCTATGAAGCTTTCTTT. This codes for CASSLGTYEAFF.

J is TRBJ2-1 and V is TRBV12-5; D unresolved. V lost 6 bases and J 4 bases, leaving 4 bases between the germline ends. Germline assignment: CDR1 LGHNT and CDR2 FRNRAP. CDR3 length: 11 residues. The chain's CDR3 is CASGLYNEQFF. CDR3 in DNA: TGTGCTAGTGGGCTATACAATGAGCAGTTCTTC.

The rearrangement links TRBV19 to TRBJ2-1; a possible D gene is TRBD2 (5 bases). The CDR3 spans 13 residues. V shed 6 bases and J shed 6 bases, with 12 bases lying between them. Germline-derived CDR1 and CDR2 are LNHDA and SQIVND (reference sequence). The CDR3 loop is CASSPGLFNEQFF. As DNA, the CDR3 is TGTGCCAGTAGCCCCGGACTCTTCAATGAGCAGTTCTTC.

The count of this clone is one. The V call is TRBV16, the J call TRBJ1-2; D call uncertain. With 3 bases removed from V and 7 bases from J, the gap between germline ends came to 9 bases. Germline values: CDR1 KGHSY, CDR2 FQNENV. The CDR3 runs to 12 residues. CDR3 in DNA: TGTGCCAGCAGCCAGAACCTCGGTGGCTACACCTTC. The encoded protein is CASSQNLGGYTF.

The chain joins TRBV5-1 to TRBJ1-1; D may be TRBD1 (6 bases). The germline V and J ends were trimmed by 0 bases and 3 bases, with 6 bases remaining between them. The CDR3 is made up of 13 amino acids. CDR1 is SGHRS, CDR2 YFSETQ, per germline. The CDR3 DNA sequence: TGCGCCAGCAGCTTGGCAGGGGACACTGAAGCTTTCTTT. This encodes CASSLAGDTEAFF.